These 26 T cell receptor beta chains originate from one sample sequenced in a study of T cells after yellow fever vaccination. MiXCR, run by TCRdb on the 5' RACE reads, gives a single entry per CDR3 protein. The table includes approximately 130,000 distinct CDR3 sequences, about 15% detected once. The source was CD8+ T cells sorted from PBMCs, collected 5 days after the yellow fever booster vaccination. These receptors were collected from a man between 18 and 29 years old who received the YFV17D yellow fever vaccine.

The chain employs TRBV7-6 and TRBJ2-2, with 8 bases lining up with TRBD2. CDR3 size: 18 residues. With V trimmed by 1 base and J by 6 bases, 13 bases remained unmatched. Germline V CDR1 and CDR2: SGHVS, FNYEAQ. CDR3 nucleotide sequence: TGTGCCAGCAGCTTAGGGTCCGGGACTAGAGCTTTCGCCGGGGAGCTGTTTTTT. Protein: CASSLGSGTRAFAGELFF.

This clonotype was observed a few times. The rearrangement uses TRBV11-2 and TRBJ2-3; TRBD2 agrees at 8 bases. The CDR3 has 15 amino acids. The V segment lost 3 bases and the J segment 2 bases; nucleotides outside the gene matches: 4. CDR1 is SGHAT and CDR2 is FQNNGV in the germline V gene. The CDR3 DNA reads TGTGCCAGCAGCTTCCGGACTAGCTACACAGATACGCAGTATTTT. Translated, it gives CASSFRTSYTDTQYF.

V gene TRBV6-5 combines with J gene TRBJ2-5; D unresolved. CDR1 and CDR2 from the germline V gene are MNHEY and SVGAGI. V was trimmed by 0 bases and J by 2 bases, leaving 10 bases between them. The CDR3 loop spans 15 amino acids. Here the CDR3 reads CASSYSWLKQETQYF. The CDR3 DNA reads TGTGCCAGCAGTTACTCATGGCTGAAACAAGAGACCCAGTACTTC.

The rearrangement links TRBV4-3 to TRBJ2-7; 7 bases match TRBD1. V shed 0 bases, J shed 2 bases, and the junction held 4 bases outside the gene matches. The germline V gene has CDR1 LGHNA and CDR2 YSLEER. The CDR3 extends over 15 amino acids. CDR3 coding DNA: TGCGCCAGCAGCCAAGATGGGGACAGAGCCTACGAGCAGTACTTC. It codes for CASSQDGDRAYEQYF.

This clonotype has only a few counts. The gene calls are TRBV4-1 and TRBJ2-2; 9 bases match TRBD1. Per germline, CDR1 MGHRA and CDR2 YSYEKL. After removal of 4 bases from V and 1 base from J, the junction contained 4 bases not matched to a gene. This CDR3 is built from 16 residues. CDR3 DNA: TGCGCCAGCAGCCTTTCGGGACAGGGGAACACCGGGGAGCTGTTTTTT. Its protein is CASSLSGQGNTGELFF.

This clonotype was counted only a few times. The chain carries TRBV5-1 and TRBJ2-2; 8 nucleotides line up with TRBD1. Trimming cost V 2 bases and J 6 bases; bases outside gene matches: 6. There are 15 residues in the CDR3. The germline V gene has CDR1 SGHRS and CDR2 YFSETQ. CDR3 amino acids: CASSFETGASGELFF. The CDR3 nucleotides read TGCGCCAGCAGCTTTGAGACAGGGGCATCCGGGGAGCTGTTTTTT.

This sequence joins TRBV3-1 and TRBJ2-1, with TRBD2 matching over 7 bases. Unmatched junction bases numbered 8, after V lost 1 base and J lost 5 bases. Germline CDR1 LGHDT, CDR2 YNNKEL (reference sequence). The length of the CDR3 is 16 residues. The CDR3 DNA sequence: TGTGCCAGCAGCCAAGCTGCCCCTAGCGGTGACAATGAGCAGTTCTTC. It codes for CASSQAAPSGDNEQFF.

This clonotype has more than one count but fewer than ten. The CDR3 is CASSLREFDETQYF. CDR3 DNA: TGTGCCAGCAGCTTGCGGGAATTCGATGAGACCCAGTACTTC. The rearrangement uses TRBV5-5 and TRBJ2-5, with D maybe TRBD2 (5 bases). The CDR3 covers 14 residues. V lost 1 base and J 5 bases, leaving 12 bases between the germline ends. Germline CDR1 reads SGHKS; CDR2 reads YYEKEE (reference sequence).

This clonotype was found a few times. The rearrangement links TRBV7-6 to TRBJ2-3; D unresolved. Trimming pared 4 bases from V and 2 bases from J, leaving 7 bases between. CDR3 length: 13 residues. The V gene's germline CDR1 is SGHVS and CDR2 FNYEAQ. The CDR3 nucleotides read TGTGCCAGCAGCTGGGAACTCACAGATACGCAGTATTTT. Its translation: CASSWELTDTQYF.

This clonotype came up a few times. V gene TRBV6-6 combines with J gene TRBJ2-7; 7 bases are a match to TRBD2. Germline assignment: CDR1 MNHNY and CDR2 SVGAGI (reference sequence). J lost 4 bases, V lost 6 bases, and 21 bases had no gene match. This CDR3 has 18 amino acids. The chain's CDR3 is CASSSSTGTTPFGYEQYF. The CDR3 DNA reads as TGTGCCAGCAGCAGCTCCACGGGGACTACCCCTTTCGGGTACGAGCAGTACTTC.

This clonotype was picked up a small number of times. This chain uses TRBV7-3 with TRBJ2-7, with D possibly being TRBD1 (6 bases). This CDR3 region has 15 residues. Per germline, CDR1 SGHTA and CDR2 FQGTGA. Trimming left V 2 bases short and J 2 bases short, with 13 bases between. The CDR3 nucleotides read TGTGCCAGCAGCTTATCCGGGACAACAGCCTACGAGCAGTACTTC. This sequence encodes CASSLSGTTAYEQYF.

The V call is TRBV29-1, the J call TRBJ2-1; 9 bases map to TRBD1. The germline V gene encodes CDR1 SQVTM and CDR2 ANQGSEA. CDR3 size: 13 residues. With 5 bases clipped from V and 4 bases from J, the junction kept 3 bases outside the gene matches. Here the CDR3 reads CSVRTGDYNEQFF. DNA for the CDR3: TGCAGCGTTAGGACAGGGGATTACAATGAGCAGTTCTTC.

The sample holds a few counts of this clonotype. The V and J genes are TRBV6-2 or TRBV6-3 and TRBJ2-1; the D gene is possibly TRBD2 (6 bases). This CDR3 is 15 amino acids long. Trimming cost V 7 bases and J 8 bases, with 21 bases left between them. Germline V gene lookup returns CDR1 MNHEY and CDR2 SVGEGT. CDR3 sequence: CASTHVRESNDEQFF. The CDR3 nucleotides read TGTGCCAGCACCCACGTGCGGGAATCCAACGATGAGCAGTTCTTC.

The chain employs TRBV7-9 and TRBJ1-5; D is uncertain. The V end was cut by 2 bases, the J end by 7 bases, with 6 bases between. Per germline, CDR1 SEHNR and CDR2 FQNEAQ (reference sequence). This CDR3 spans 12 amino acids. CDR3 DNA: TGTGCCAGCAGCTTATGGACCCAGCCCCAGCATTTT. Amino acid sequence: CASSLWTQPQHF.

The CDR3, as DNA: TGTGCCAGCAGCGTTGGTGACTCTGGAAACACCATATATTTT. It yields the protein CASSVGDSGNTIYF. J is TRBJ1-3 and V is TRBV9; D gene uncertain. CDR1 and CDR2 from the germline V gene are SGDLS and YYNGEE. This CDR3 is 14 amino acids long. Deletions cut 2 bases from V and 0 bases from J, with 6 bases between. Filled out from reference TRBV9 and TRBJ1-3, the complete variable domain reads DSGVTQTPKHLITATGQRVTLRCSPRSGDLSVYWYQQSLDQGLQFLIQYYNGEERAKGNILERFSAQQFPDLHSELNLSSLELGDSALYFCASSVGDSGNTIYFGEGSWLTVV.

This clonotype was observed a handful of times. The chain is built from TRBV6-6 and TRBJ2-7; D is possibly TRBD1 (6 bases). Trimming took off 8 bases at V and 3 bases at J, with 14 bases between the two ends. The CDR3 runs 13 residues. CDR1 and CDR2 from the germline V gene are MNHNY and SVGAGI (reference sequence). CDR3 in amino acids: CASGQTFNYEQYV. CDR3 coding DNA: TGTGCCAGCGGACAGACATTCAACTACGAGCAGTACGTC.

The CDR3 sequence: CASTVLGTGYTF. The DNA for the CDR3 is TGTGCCAGCACCGTACTGGGGACTGGCTACACCTTC. The chain uses TRBV5-4 and TRBJ1-2, with a weak D call TRBD1 (5 bases). This CDR3 is built from 12 residues. V was trimmed by 6 bases and J by 7 bases, leaving 13 bases between them. The germline V gene has CDR1 SGHNT and CDR2 YYREEE (reference sequence).

This clonotype was seen a handful of times. The chain combines TRBV9 with TRBJ1-1; D is possibly TRBD1 (6 bases). With 4 bases removed from V and 8 bases from J, the gap between germline ends came to 18 bases. In germline, CDR1 is SGDLS, CDR2 YYNGEE. The CDR3 contains 14 residues. CDR3 protein: CASSQGDRTYEAFF. The CDR3 nucleotides read TGTGCCAGCAGCCAGGGCGACAGGACGTACGAAGCTTTCTTT.

The V and J genes are TRBV7-6 and TRBJ2-3; D unclear. Germline-derived CDR1 and CDR2 are SGHVS and FNYEAQ. The germline V and J ends were trimmed by 2 bases and 1 base, with 7 bases remaining between them. CDR3 size: 14 residues. The CDR3 region has the DNA TGTGCCAGCAGCTTAAGTCCTCGCACAGATACGCAGTATTTT. Its translation: CASSLSPRTDTQYF.

This clonotype has only a few counts. This CDR3 is CASSAIGTGVQETQYF. The CDR3 DNA reads as TGTGCCAGCAGCGCGATTGGGACAGGGGTCCAAGAGACCCAGTACTTC. V and J are TRBV9 and TRBJ2-5; TRBD1 matches at 10 bases. Germline V lookup: CDR1 SGDLS, CDR2 YYNGEE. The CDR3 sequence is 16 residues long. The V gene end was trimmed by 3 bases and the J gene end by 1 base; junction bases not matched to a gene: 6.

This clonotype was seen more than once but under ten times. V is TRBV29-1 and J is TRBJ1-2, with D possibly matching TRBD1 (6 bases). The germline V and J ends were trimmed by 3 bases and 7 bases, with 12 bases remaining between them. Germline V gives CDR1 SQVTM, CDR2 ANQGSEA. The CDR3 loop spans 12 amino acids. The CDR3 region has the DNA TGCAGCGTTGACACGGGGGCGCTTGGCTACACCTTC. It yields the protein CSVDTGALGYTF.

The table lists this clonotype with a few counts. The chain couples TRBV4-1 to TRBJ2-3; no firm D call. Germline CDR1 reads MGHRA; CDR2 reads YSYEKL. The CDR3 runs 16 residues. Trimming removed 0 bases at V and 4 bases at J, with 14 bases between. The CDR3 protein is CASSQEPGIVADTQYF. CDR3 coding DNA: TGCGCCAGCAGCCAAGAACCAGGTATTGTAGCAGATACGCAGTATTTT.

V usage is TRBV7-9 and J usage is TRBJ2-1; the D gene is possibly TRBD2 (5 bases). Germline loops: CDR1 SEHNR, CDR2 FQNEAQ (reference sequence). The CDR3 is 13 residues long. CDR3 residues: CAGIRTLYNEQFF. CDR3 DNA: TGTGCAGGTATTCGGACTCTCTACAATGAGCAGTTCTTC.

The chain links TRBV20-1 to TRBJ2-4; TRBD1 might be the D (7 bases). The CDR3 length is 13 residues. The germline V gene has CDR1 DFQATT and CDR2 SNEGSKA (reference sequence). With 5 bases removed from V and 4 bases from J, the gap between germline ends came to 12 bases. CDR3 nucleotides: TGCAGTGCTCGCAGGGGGGAGAAAAACATTCAGTACTTC. Translation: CSARRGEKNIQYF.

The table lists this clonotype with a few counts. The V call is TRBV5-6, the J call TRBJ1-2; D is unclear. The V gene's germline CDR1 is SGHDT and CDR2 YYEEEE. Trimming took off 4 bases at V and 2 bases at J, with 9 bases between the two ends. The CDR3 consists of 13 residues. CDR3: CASSPGKNYGYTF. CDR3 DNA sequence: TGTGCCAGCAGCCCGGGGAAAAACTATGGCTACACCTTC.

This clonotype was counted only a few times. The chain joins TRBV9 to TRBJ1-3; 7 nucleotides agree with TRBD1. V was clipped by 4 bases and J by 0 bases; unmatched bases: 10. The germline CDR1 and CDR2 sequences are SGDLS and YYNGEE. The CDR3 sequence is 17 residues long. CDR3 sequence reads: CASSITGQTISGNTIYF. The CDR3 nucleotides are TGTGCCAGCAGCATCACGGGACAGACTATCTCTGGAAACACCATATATTTT.